These T cell receptor beta chains were read from a single sample in a study of early T cells in non-severe SARS-CoV-2 infection. TCRdb analysed the 5' RACE reads with MiXCR anew, one entry per CDR3 protein. The sample holds roughly 50,000 distinct CDR3 sequences; roughly 9.8% are singletons and the top ten take about 8.6%. The sample was whole blood. The source is an adult who was a healthcare worker with PCR-confirmed SARS-CoV-2 infection or an uninfected control (not recorded which). Both conserved end residues are part of each CDR3. A D gene is named only where the DNA matches it firmly. Rows give clone size only sometimes, using once, few, many, or a class for an expanded clone.

J: TRBJ2-5; size: -; D: -; V: TRBV6-5; DNA: TGTGCCAGCAGTGACGGGAGCCCAGAGACCCAGTACTTC; CDR3: CASSDGSPETQYF
J: TRBJ1-2; size: many; D: -; V: TRBV5-4; DNA: TGTGCCAGCAGGGAGGAATACTATGGCTACACCTTC; CDR3: CASREEYYGYTF
J: TRBJ1-5; size: -; D: -; V: TRBV27; DNA: TGTGCCAGCAGTTTACGGGGAGGCCCCTATAGCAATCAGCCCCAGCATTTT; CDR3: CASSLRGGPYSNQPQHF
J: TRBJ1-3; size: many; D: -; V: TRBV5-1; DNA: TGCGCCAGCAGCTTGGCTGGGACTGGAAACACCATATATTTT; CDR3: CASSLAGTGNTIYF
J: TRBJ1-1; size: -; D: -; V: TRBV10-2; DNA: TGCGCCAGCAGTGATAGAGACAAACGTGAAGCTTTCTTT; CDR3: CASSDRDKREAFF
J: TRBJ2-7; size: -; D: TRBD2; V: TRBV28; DNA: TGTGCCAGCAGACCTACCGGGACTAGCGGACAGTACTTC; CDR3: CASRPTGTSGQYF
J: TRBJ1-1; size: -; D: -; V: TRBV20-1; DNA: TGCAGTGCTACCCAGAGAGAAGCTTTCTTT; CDR3: CSATQREAFF
J: TRBJ1-5; size: -; D: -; V: TRBV6-5; DNA: TGTGCCAGCGGATTACAGGGAGATCAGCCCCAGCATTTT; CDR3: CASGLQGDQPQHF
J: TRBJ1-1; size: -; D: -; V: TRBV12-3/TRBV12-4; DNA: TGTGCCAGTAGGGGACCGAGAAGGGCTGAAGCTTTCTTT; CDR3: CASRGPRRAEAFF
J: TRBJ2-3; size: many; D: -; V: TRBV5-1; DNA: TGCGCCAGCAGCTTGGGGACCAGCACAGATACGCAGTATTTT; CDR3: CASSLGTSTDTQYF
J: TRBJ2-3; size: many; D: -; V: TRBV12-3/TRBV12-4; DNA: TGTGCCAGCAGTTTAAACCTAGCTAGCACAGATACGCAGTATTTT; CDR3: CASSLNLASTDTQYF
J: TRBJ1-3; size: -; D: TRBD1; V: TRBV11-2; DNA: TGTGCCAGCAGCTGGGCCTCCAGGGGGCAATCTGGAAACACCATATATTTT; CDR3: CASSWASRGQSGNTIYF
J: TRBJ2-7; size: many; D: -; V: TRBV27; DNA: TGTGCCAGCAGTCTCGGACGGAGCTCCTACGAGCAGTACTTC; CDR3: CASSLGRSSYEQYF
J: TRBJ2-7; size: many; D: -; V: TRBV12-3/TRBV12-4; DNA: TGTGCCAGCAGTTTCCCCAGGGACGAGCAGTACTTC; CDR3: CASSFPRDEQYF
J: TRBJ1-4; size: many; D: -; V: TRBV20-1; DNA: TGCAGTGCTCCCTCCCGGCAGGATGAAAAACTGTTTTTT; CDR3: CSAPSRQDEKLFF
J: TRBJ1-2; size: many; D: -; V: TRBV5-4; DNA: TGTGCCAGCAGCCCCAGGGAGGCCGGGTATGGCTACACCTTC; CDR3: CASSPREAGYGYTF
J: TRBJ1-2; size: -; D: -; V: TRBV28; DNA: TGTGCCAGCATTCCCGTAGCTGTTAACTATGGCTACACCTTC; CDR3: CASIPVAVNYGYTF
J: TRBJ2-7; size: few; D: TRBD2; V: TRBV6-2/TRBV6-3; DNA: TGTGCCAGCAGTTACCCGAGACTAGCGGGAGGGTTGTCCTACGAGCAGTACTTC; CDR3: CASSYPRLAGGLSYEQYF
J: TRBJ2-1; size: few; D: TRBD2; V: TRBV7-6; DNA: TGTGCCAGCAGCCCAGTGGCGGGAGTCCCCTACAATGAGCAGTTCTTC; CDR3: CASSPVAGVPYNEQFF
J: TRBJ2-3; size: -; D: TRBD1; V: TRBV20-1; DNA: TGCAGTGCTAGTCCCCCGTTAAGGACAGGGACAGCAGATACGCAGTATTTT; CDR3: CSASPPLRTGTADTQYF
J: TRBJ2-3; size: many; D: TRBD2; V: TRBV5-1; DNA: TGCGCCAGCAGCTTTAGCGGGAGGGCCCCAGATACGCAGTATTTT; CDR3: CASSFSGRAPDTQYF
J: TRBJ2-7; size: few; D: -; V: TRBV15; DNA: TGTGCCACCGGTCCGGGCGGGATCAGCTCCTACGAGCAGTACTTC; CDR3: CATGPGGISSYEQYF